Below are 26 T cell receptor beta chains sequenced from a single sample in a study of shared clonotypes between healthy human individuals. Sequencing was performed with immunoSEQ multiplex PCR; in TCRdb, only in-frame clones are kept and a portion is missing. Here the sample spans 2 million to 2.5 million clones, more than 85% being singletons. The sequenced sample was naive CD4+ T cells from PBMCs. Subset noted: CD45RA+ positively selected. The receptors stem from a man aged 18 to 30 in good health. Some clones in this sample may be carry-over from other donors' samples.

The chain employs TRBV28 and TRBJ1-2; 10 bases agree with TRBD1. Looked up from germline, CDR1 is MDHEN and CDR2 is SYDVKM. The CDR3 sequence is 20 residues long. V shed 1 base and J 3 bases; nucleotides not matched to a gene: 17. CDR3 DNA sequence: TGTGCCAGCAGTTTATACCCCGGCGGGGACAGGGGTAACCGTGACTATGGCTACACCTTC. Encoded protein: CASSLYPGGDRGNRDYGYTF.

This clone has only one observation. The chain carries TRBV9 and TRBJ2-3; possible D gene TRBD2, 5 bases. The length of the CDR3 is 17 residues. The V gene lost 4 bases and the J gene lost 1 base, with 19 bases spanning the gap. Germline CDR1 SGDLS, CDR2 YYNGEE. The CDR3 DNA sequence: TGTGCCAGCAGCTCCACCTCGTTGGGGAGCCGCACAGATACGCAGTATTTT. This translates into CASSSTSLGSRTDTQYF.

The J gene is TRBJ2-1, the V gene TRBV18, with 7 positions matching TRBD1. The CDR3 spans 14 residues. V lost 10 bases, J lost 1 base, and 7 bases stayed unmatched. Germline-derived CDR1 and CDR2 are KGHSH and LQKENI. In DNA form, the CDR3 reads TGTGCCATCATCGACAGGGATTCCTACAATGAGCAGTTCTTC. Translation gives CAIIDRDSYNEQFF. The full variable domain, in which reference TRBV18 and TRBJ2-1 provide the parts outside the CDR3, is NAGVMQNPRHLVRRRGQEARLRCSPMKGHSHVYWYRQLPEEGLKFMVYLQKENIIDESGMPKERFSAEFPKEGPSILRIQQVVRGDSAAYFCAIIDRDSYNEQFFGPGTRLTVL.

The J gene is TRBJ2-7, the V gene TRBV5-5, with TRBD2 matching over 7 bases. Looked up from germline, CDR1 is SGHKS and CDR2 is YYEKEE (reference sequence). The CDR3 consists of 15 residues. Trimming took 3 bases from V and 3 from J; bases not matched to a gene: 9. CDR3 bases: TGTGCCAGCAGCTCCCCTAGCGGAGCCGGCTACGAGCAGTACTTC. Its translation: CASSSPSGAGYEQYF.

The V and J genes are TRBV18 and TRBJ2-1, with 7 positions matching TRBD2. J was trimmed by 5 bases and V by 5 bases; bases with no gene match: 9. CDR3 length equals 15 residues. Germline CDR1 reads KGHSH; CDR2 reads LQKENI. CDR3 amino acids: CASSTRGSGNNEQFF. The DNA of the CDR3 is TGTGCCAGCTCAACCCGCGGGAGCGGGAACAATGAGCAGTTCTTC.

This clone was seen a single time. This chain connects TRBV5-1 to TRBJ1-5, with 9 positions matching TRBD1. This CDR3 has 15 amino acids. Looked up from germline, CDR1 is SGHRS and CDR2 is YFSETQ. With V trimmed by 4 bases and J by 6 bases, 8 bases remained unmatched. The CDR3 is CASSNGTGPGQPQHF. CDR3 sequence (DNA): TGCGCCAGCAGCAATGGGACAGGGCCAGGTCAGCCCCAGCATTTT.

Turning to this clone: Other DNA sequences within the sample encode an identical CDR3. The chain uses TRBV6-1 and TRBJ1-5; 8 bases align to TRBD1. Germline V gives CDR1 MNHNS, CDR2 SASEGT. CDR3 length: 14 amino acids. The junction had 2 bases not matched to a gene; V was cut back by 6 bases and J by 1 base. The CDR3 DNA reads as TGTGCCAGCAGCTGGGACAGGAGCAATCAGCCCCAGCATTTT. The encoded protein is CASSWDRSNQPQHF.

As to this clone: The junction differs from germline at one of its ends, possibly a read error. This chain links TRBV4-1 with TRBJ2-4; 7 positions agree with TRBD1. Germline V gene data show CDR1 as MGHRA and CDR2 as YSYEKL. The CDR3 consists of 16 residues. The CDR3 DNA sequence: TGCGCCAGCAGCCACGTCCCAGGGACAGCCCAAAACATTCAGTACTTC. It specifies CASSHVPGTAQNIQYF.

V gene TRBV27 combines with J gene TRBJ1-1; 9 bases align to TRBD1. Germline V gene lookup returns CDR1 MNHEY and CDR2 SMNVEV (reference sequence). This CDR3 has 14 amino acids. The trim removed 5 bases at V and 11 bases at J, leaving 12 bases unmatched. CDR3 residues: CASSPPGQGLWAFF. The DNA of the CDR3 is TGTGCCAGCAGTCCTCCGGGACAGGGTCTGTGGGCTTTCTTT.

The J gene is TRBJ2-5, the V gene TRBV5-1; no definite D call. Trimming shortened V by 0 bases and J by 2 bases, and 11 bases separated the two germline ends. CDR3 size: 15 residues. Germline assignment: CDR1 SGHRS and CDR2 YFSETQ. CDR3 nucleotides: TGCGCCAGCAGCTTGGATCGCCCTTCTCAAGAGACCCAGTACTTC. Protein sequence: CASSLDRPSQETQYF.

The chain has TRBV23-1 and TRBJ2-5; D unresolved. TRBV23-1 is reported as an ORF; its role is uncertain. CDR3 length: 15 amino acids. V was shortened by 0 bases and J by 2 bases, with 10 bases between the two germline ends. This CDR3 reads CASSQSWSGQETQYF. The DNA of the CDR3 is TGCGCCAGCAGTCAATCCTGGTCCGGGCAAGAGACCCAGTACTTC.

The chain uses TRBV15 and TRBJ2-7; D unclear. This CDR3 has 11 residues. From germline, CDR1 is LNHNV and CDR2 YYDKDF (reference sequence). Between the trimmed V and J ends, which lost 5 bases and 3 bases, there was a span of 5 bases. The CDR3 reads CATSAHYEQYF. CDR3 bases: TGTGCCACCAGCGCGCACTACGAGCAGTACTTC.

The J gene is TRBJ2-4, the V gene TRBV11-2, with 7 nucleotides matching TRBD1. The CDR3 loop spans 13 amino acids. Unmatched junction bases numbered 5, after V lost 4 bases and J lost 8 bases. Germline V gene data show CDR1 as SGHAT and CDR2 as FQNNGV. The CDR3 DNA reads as TGTGCCAGCAGCTCGGGACAGTGGGACATTCAGTACTTC. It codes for CASSSGQWDIQYF.

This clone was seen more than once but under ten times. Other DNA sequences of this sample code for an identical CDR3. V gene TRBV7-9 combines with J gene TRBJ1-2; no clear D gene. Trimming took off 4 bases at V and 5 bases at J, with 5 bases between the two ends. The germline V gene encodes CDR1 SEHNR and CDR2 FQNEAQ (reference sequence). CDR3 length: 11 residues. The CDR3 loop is CASSSGYGYTF. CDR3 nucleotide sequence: TGTGCCAGCAGCTCAGGTTATGGCTACACCTTC.

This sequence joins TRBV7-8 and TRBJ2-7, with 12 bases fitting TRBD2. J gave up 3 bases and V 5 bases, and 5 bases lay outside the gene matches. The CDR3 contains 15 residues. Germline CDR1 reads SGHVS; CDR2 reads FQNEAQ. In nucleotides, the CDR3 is TGTGCCAGCAGCGCTAGGACTAGCGGGGACTACGAGCAGTACTTC. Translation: CASSARTSGDYEQYF.

CDR3: CASSEAGEGVGTFF. CDR3 bases: TGTGCCAGCAGTGAAGCTGGAGAGGGGGTGGGGACTTTCTTT. The chain couples TRBV6-1 to TRBJ1-1; perhaps TRBD1 as D (6 bases). The V end was cut by 0 bases, the J end by 12 bases, with 17 bases between. CDR1 is MNHNS and CDR2 is SASEGT in the germline V gene. The CDR3 loop spans 14 amino acids.

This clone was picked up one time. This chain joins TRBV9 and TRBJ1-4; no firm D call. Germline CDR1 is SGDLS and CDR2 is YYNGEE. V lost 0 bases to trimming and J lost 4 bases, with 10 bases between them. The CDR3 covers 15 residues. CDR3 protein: CASSVAPVGNEKLFF. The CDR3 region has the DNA TGTGCCAGCAGCGTAGCCCCGGTCGGTAATGAAAAACTGTTTTTT.

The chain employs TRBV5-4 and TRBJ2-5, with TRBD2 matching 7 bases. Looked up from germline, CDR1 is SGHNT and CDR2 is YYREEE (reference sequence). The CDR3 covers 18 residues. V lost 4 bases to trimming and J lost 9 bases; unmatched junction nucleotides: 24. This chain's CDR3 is CASSGGGGASGSPGAQYF. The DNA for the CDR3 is TGTGCCAGCAGCGGCGGTGGAGGGGCTAGCGGTAGTCCGGGGGCCCAGTACTTC.

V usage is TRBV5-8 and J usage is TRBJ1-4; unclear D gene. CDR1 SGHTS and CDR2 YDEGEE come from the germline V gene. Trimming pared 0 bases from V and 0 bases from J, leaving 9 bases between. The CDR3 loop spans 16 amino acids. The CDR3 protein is CASSLADLATNEKLFF. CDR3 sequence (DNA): TGTGCCAGCAGCTTGGCGGATCTAGCAACTAATGAAAAACTGTTTTTT.

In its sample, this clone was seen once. The CDR3 DNA is TGTGCCACCAGCAGAGATCTGGGACTAGCGGGTAGTGAGCAGTTCTTC. Translation gives CATSRDLGLAGSEQFF. The chain is built from TRBV15 and TRBJ2-1, with TRBD2 matching 12 bases. V shed 0 bases and J 9 bases; nucleotides not matched to a gene: 6. The CDR3 has 16 amino acids. Germline CDR1 is LNHNV and CDR2 is YYDKDF (reference sequence).

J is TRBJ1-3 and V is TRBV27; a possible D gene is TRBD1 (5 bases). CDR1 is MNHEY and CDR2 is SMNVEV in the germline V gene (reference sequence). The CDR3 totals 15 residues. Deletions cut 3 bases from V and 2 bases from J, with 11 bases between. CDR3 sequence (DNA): TGTGCCAGCAGTTTGTTTGGGGGGACTGGAAACACCATATATTTT. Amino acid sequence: CASSLFGGTGNTIYF.

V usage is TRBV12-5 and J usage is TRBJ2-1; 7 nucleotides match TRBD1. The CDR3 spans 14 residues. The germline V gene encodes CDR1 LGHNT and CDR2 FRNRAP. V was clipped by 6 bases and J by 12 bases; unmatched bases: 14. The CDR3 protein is CASGPSGTESLQFF. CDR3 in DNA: TGTGCTAGTGGACCATCCGGGACAGAAAGCTTGCAGTTCTTC.

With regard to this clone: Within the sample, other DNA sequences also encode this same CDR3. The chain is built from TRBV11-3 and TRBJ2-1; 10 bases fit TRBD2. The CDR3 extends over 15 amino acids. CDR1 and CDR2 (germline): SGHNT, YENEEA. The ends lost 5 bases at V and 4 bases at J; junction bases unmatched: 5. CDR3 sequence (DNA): TGTGCCAGCAGCCCCAGGACTAGCGGTTACAATGAGCAGTTCTTC. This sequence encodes CASSPRTSGYNEQFF.

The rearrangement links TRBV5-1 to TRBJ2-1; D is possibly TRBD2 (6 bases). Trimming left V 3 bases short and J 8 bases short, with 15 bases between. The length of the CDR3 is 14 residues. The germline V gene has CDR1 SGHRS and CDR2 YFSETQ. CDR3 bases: TGCGCCAGCAGCTCCCAGACTAGTACGGATGAGCAGTTCTTC. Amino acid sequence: CASSSQTSTDEQFF.

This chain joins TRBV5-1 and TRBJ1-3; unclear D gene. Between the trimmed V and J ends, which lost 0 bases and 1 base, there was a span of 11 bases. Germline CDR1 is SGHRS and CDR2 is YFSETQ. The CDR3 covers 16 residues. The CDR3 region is CASSLDSRVSGNTIYF. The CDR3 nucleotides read TGCGCCAGCAGCTTGGACAGTAGGGTATCTGGAAACACCATATATTTT.

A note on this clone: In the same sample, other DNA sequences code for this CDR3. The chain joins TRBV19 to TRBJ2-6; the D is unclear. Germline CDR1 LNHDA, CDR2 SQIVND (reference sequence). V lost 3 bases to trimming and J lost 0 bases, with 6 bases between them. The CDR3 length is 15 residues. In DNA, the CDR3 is TGTGCCAGTAGTATTGGGTTCTCTGGGGCCAACGTCCTGACTTTC. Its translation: CASSIGFSGANVLTF.